These T cell receptor beta chains were read from a single sample in a study of shared clonotypes between healthy human individuals. Sequenced by immunoSEQ multiplex PCR; TCRdb stores in-frame clones only, minus some. The sample gives 2 million to 2.5 million clones, about 90% of which show up once; about 0.41% is in the top ten. The source material was naive CD4+ T cells from PBMCs. Receptors were obtained from a young man in good health. Some clones in this sample may be carry-over from other donors' samples. Each CDR3 is given with its conserved first and last residue. A D gene is named only where the DNA matches it firmly. Where a row states a size, it is once, few, many or the class of an expanded clone; other rows omit it.

j_call: TRBJ1-3; v_call: TRBV6-6; clone_size: -; d_call: TRBD1; cdr3_nt: TGTGCCAGCAGTTCGGGACAGGGCGGAAACACCATATATTTT; cdr3_aa: CASSSGQGGNTIYF
j_call: TRBJ1-3; v_call: TRBV6-5; clone_size: -; d_call: -; cdr3_nt: TGTGCCACCCCGGACACCATATATTTT; cdr3_aa: CATPDTIYF
j_call: TRBJ2-5; v_call: TRBV5-1; clone_size: -; d_call: TRBD2; cdr3_nt: TGCGCCAGCAGCGCAGGGGCTAGCGGGAGTTTGTTCGAGACCCAGTACTTC; cdr3_aa: CASSAGASGSLFETQYF
j_call: TRBJ2-2; v_call: TRBV6-1; clone_size: -; d_call: -; cdr3_nt: TGTGCCAGCGAACAAGTGTTAGGGAACACCGGGGAGCTGTTTTTT; cdr3_aa: CASEQVLGNTGELFF
j_call: TRBJ2-1; v_call: TRBV5-4; clone_size: -; d_call: TRBD2; cdr3_nt: TGTGCCAGCAGACGAGCGGGAGGACTCTACAATGAGCAGTTCTTC; cdr3_aa: CASRRAGGLYNEQFF
j_call: TRBJ2-1; v_call: TRBV6-1; clone_size: -; d_call: -; cdr3_nt: TGTGCCACCTCCTGGGGTACACCGACCTACAATGAGCAGTTCTTC; cdr3_aa: CATSWGTPTYNEQFF
j_call: TRBJ1-4; v_call: TRBV28; clone_size: -; d_call: TRBD1; cdr3_nt: TGTGCCAGCAGCCCCGACAGGGGGCGTGAAAAACTGTTTTTT; cdr3_aa: CASSPDRGREKLFF
j_call: TRBJ1-4; v_call: TRBV5-1; clone_size: -; d_call: -; cdr3_nt: TGCGCCAGCAGCTCAACAGGGAACCAAAATGAAAAACTGTTTTTT; cdr3_aa: CASSSTGNQNEKLFF
j_call: TRBJ1-2; v_call: TRBV7-3; clone_size: -; d_call: TRBD1; cdr3_nt: TGTGCCAGCGGTAATCCAGGGGGCCGTGGCTACACCTTC; cdr3_aa: CASGNPGGRGYTF
j_call: TRBJ2-7; v_call: TRBV7-9; clone_size: -; d_call: -; cdr3_nt: TGTGCCAGCAGCCCGCCCACAGGGTTAAAAAACGAGCAGTACTTC; cdr3_aa: CASSPPTGLKNEQYF
j_call: TRBJ2-1; v_call: TRBV28; clone_size: -; d_call: -; cdr3_nt: TGTGCCAGCAGTTTAGTTACTCCCCTGTCCTACAATGAGCAGTTCTTC; cdr3_aa: CASSLVTPLSYNEQFF
j_call: TRBJ2-1; v_call: TRBV28; clone_size: -; d_call: -; cdr3_nt: TGTGCCAGCACTTCTGCGCGGGACGAGCAGTTCTTC; cdr3_aa: CASTSARDEQFF
j_call: TRBJ2-3; v_call: TRBV19; clone_size: -; d_call: -; cdr3_nt: TGTGCCAGTAGGAAAGAAACTAGCACAGATACGCAGTATTTT; cdr3_aa: CASRKETSTDTQYF
j_call: TRBJ2-7; v_call: TRBV6-5; clone_size: few; d_call: TRBD1; cdr3_nt: TGTGCCAGCAGCAGGACAGGTTCCTACGAGCAGTACTTC; cdr3_aa: CASSRTGSYEQYF
j_call: TRBJ2-1; v_call: TRBV29-1; clone_size: -; d_call: TRBD2; cdr3_nt: TGCAGCGTTGCAGGGCTAGCGGGAGTAGTAAATGAGCAGTTCTTC; cdr3_aa: CSVAGLAGVVNEQFF
j_call: TRBJ2-7; v_call: TRBV5-1; clone_size: -; d_call: TRBD2; cdr3_nt: TGCGCCAGCAGCTTGTGGGGAACCGGGACTAGCGGGAACGAGCAGTACTTC; cdr3_aa: CASSLWGTGTSGNEQYF
j_call: TRBJ2-1; v_call: TRBV11-2; clone_size: -; d_call: -; cdr3_nt: TGTGCCACCGTAGCTTTCCCCCACGCCCCCAATGAGCAGTTCTTC; cdr3_aa: CATVAFPHAPNEQFF
j_call: TRBJ2-6; v_call: TRBV6-1; clone_size: -; d_call: -; cdr3_nt: TGTGCCAGCAGCACTCAGGGGGCCAACGTCCTGACTTTC; cdr3_aa: CASSTQGANVLTF
j_call: TRBJ2-5; v_call: TRBV28; clone_size: -; d_call: -; cdr3_nt: TGTGCCAGCTGGAGTCCTTCAGAGACCCAGTACTTC; cdr3_aa: CASWSPSETQYF
j_call: TRBJ2-1; v_call: TRBV28; clone_size: -; d_call: TRBD1; cdr3_nt: TGTGCCAGCAGTCCAGCCGGGACAGGGGCCTACAATGAGCAGTTCTTC; cdr3_aa: CASSPAGTGAYNEQFF
j_call: TRBJ1-1; v_call: TRBV6-1; clone_size: -; d_call: TRBD1; cdr3_nt: TGTGCCAGCAGTGATTATTTGCGACAGGGGTTTTCAACGGCTTTCTTT; cdr3_aa: CASSDYLRQGFSTAFF
j_call: TRBJ2-3; v_call: TRBV7-9; clone_size: -; d_call: -; cdr3_nt: TGTGCCAGCAGCTTATGGGACGGTAGATCAAATACGCAGTATTTT; cdr3_aa: CASSLWDGRSNTQYF
j_call: TRBJ2-7; v_call: TRBV7-9; clone_size: once; d_call: -; cdr3_nt: TGTGCCAGCAGCTACCCAGGACAACGAGCCGAGCAGTACTTC; cdr3_aa: CASSYPGQRAEQYF
j_call: TRBJ2-5; v_call: TRBV11-1; clone_size: -; d_call: TRBD2; cdr3_nt: TGTGCCAGCAGCCCAGGGCGGGGGAGAGTTGGCCAAGAGACCCAGTACTTC; cdr3_aa: CASSPGRGRVGQETQYF
j_call: TRBJ2-5; v_call: TRBV5-1; clone_size: -; d_call: -; cdr3_nt: TGCGCCAGCAGCCTTATAGGGACGGAAGAGACCCAGTACTTC; cdr3_aa: CASSLIGTEETQYF
j_call: TRBJ2-7; v_call: TRBV25-1; clone_size: -; d_call: TRBD1; cdr3_nt: TGTGCCAGCAGCCCGACAGGGTTCTTCAACTACGAGCAGTACTTC; cdr3_aa: CASSPTGFFNYEQYF
j_call: TRBJ2-1; v_call: TRBV6-6; clone_size: -; d_call: -; cdr3_nt: TGTGCCAGCAGCCGATCCGGGAATGAGCAGTTCTTC; cdr3_aa: CASSRSGNEQFF
j_call: TRBJ2-5; v_call: TRBV21-1; clone_size: -; d_call: -; cdr3_nt: TGTGCCAGCAGCAATAGGTGTGACAGGGAAGAGACCCAGTACTTC; cdr3_aa: CASSNRCDREETQYF
j_call: TRBJ2-7; v_call: TRBV5-1; clone_size: -; d_call: TRBD2; cdr3_nt: TGCGCCAGCAGCTTGGCTACGCGGGAGGGCCCTCCGGACGAGCAGTACTTC; cdr3_aa: CASSLATREGPPDEQYF
j_call: TRBJ1-1; v_call: TRBV11-2; clone_size: -; d_call: -; cdr3_nt: TGTGCCAGCAGCTTAGTTGGGGGGAGCCAAGCTTTCTTT; cdr3_aa: CASSLVGGSQAFF
j_call: TRBJ2-5; v_call: TRBV9; clone_size: -; d_call: TRBD2; cdr3_nt: TGTGCCAGCAGCGTAGGACTAGCGGGAGAGTTGGAGACCCAGTACTTC; cdr3_aa: CASSVGLAGELETQYF
j_call: TRBJ2-1; v_call: TRBV10-1; clone_size: -; d_call: -; cdr3_nt: TGCGCCAGCTCCTCCCGTGGCGGCAATGAGCAGTTCTTC; cdr3_aa: CASSSRGGNEQFF
j_call: TRBJ2-4; v_call: TRBV28; clone_size: -; d_call: -; cdr3_nt: TGTGCCAGCAGTTCCGACAGGAAAAACATTCAGTACTTC; cdr3_aa: CASSSDRKNIQYF
j_call: TRBJ2-7; v_call: TRBV18; clone_size: -; d_call: TRBD2; cdr3_nt: TGTGCCAGCTCCCTTCTAGCGGGAGGGTCCTACGAGCAGTACTTC; cdr3_aa: CASSLLAGGSYEQYF
j_call: TRBJ2-2; v_call: TRBV27; clone_size: -; d_call: -; cdr3_nt: TGTGCCAGCAGTCCCCCCTGGGCGGGCTCGAACACCGGGGAGCTGTTTTTT; cdr3_aa: CASSPPWAGSNTGELFF
j_call: TRBJ2-6; v_call: TRBV4-1; clone_size: -; d_call: -; cdr3_nt: TGCGCCAGTCGCGAAGAGGGCTCTGGGGCCAACGTCCTGACTTTC; cdr3_aa: CASREEGSGANVLTF
j_call: TRBJ2-2; v_call: TRBV18; clone_size: -; d_call: TRBD1; cdr3_nt: TGTGCCAGCTCACCCTACGGGCAGGGGGCTTCAGGCGGGGAGCTGTTTTTT; cdr3_aa: CASSPYGQGASGGELFF
j_call: TRBJ2-7; v_call: TRBV9; clone_size: -; d_call: -; cdr3_nt: TGTGCCAGCAGCGTACAGGGGGGGTGGACCTACGAGCAGTACTTC; cdr3_aa: CASSVQGGWTYEQYF
j_call: TRBJ2-3; v_call: TRBV5-1; clone_size: -; d_call: -; cdr3_nt: TGCGCCAGCAGCAGGGACTTCTACACAGATACGCAGTATTTT; cdr3_aa: CASSRDFYTDTQYF
j_call: TRBJ1-1; v_call: TRBV18; clone_size: -; d_call: TRBD1; cdr3_nt: TGTGCCAGCTCACTGGGACAGGAGGGCACTGAAGCTTTCTTT; cdr3_aa: CASSLGQEGTEAFF
j_call: TRBJ2-2; v_call: TRBV15; clone_size: -; d_call: -; cdr3_nt: TGTGCCACCAGCAGAGTTCTGCGGGCGGGCTACACCGGGGAGCTGTTTTTT; cdr3_aa: CATSRVLRAGYTGELFF
j_call: TRBJ2-7; v_call: TRBV7-2; clone_size: -; d_call: TRBD2; cdr3_nt: TGTGCCAGCAGCTTCTTGGCTAGCGGAGCCTACGAGCAGTACTTC; cdr3_aa: CASSFLASGAYEQYF
j_call: TRBJ2-7; v_call: TRBV19; clone_size: -; d_call: TRBD2; cdr3_nt: TGTGCCAGTAGTCCGTTCGGCCACGCTAGGGCTAGCGGGTTAAGCTCCTACGAGCAGTACTTC; cdr3_aa: CASSPFGHARASGLSSYEQYF
j_call: TRBJ1-1; v_call: TRBV18; clone_size: -; d_call: -; cdr3_nt: TGTGCCAGCTCACCCCCAGGGGCGGGGGACACTGAAGCTTTCTTT; cdr3_aa: CASSPPGAGDTEAFF
j_call: TRBJ1-1; v_call: TRBV19; clone_size: -; d_call: -; cdr3_nt: TGTGCCAGTACCACGGGAAGGGGAACCGGTGAAGCTTTCTTT; cdr3_aa: CASTTGRGTGEAFF
j_call: TRBJ2-7; v_call: TRBV5-1; clone_size: -; d_call: TRBD2; cdr3_nt: TGCGCCAGCAGCTTTACTAGCGCACTGGGGTCCTACGAGCAGTACTTC; cdr3_aa: CASSFTSALGSYEQYF
j_call: TRBJ1-4; v_call: TRBV7-6; clone_size: -; d_call: TRBD1; cdr3_nt: TGTGCCAGCAGCTTGGTTCTACCGGGACAGGGATGGGAGGTTGCAACTAATGAAAAACTGTTTTTT; cdr3_aa: CASSLVLPGQGWEVATNEKLFF
j_call: TRBJ1-5; v_call: TRBV6-5; clone_size: once; d_call: -; cdr3_nt: TGTGCCAGCAGTTACCAGGGACCCGAGCCCCAGCATTTT; cdr3_aa: CASSYQGPEPQHF
j_call: TRBJ2-1; v_call: TRBV6-1; clone_size: -; d_call: TRBD2; cdr3_nt: TGTGCCAGCAGCATGACTAGCGGGGTTTACAATGAGCAGTTCTTC; cdr3_aa: CASSMTSGVYNEQFF
j_call: TRBJ2-2; v_call: TRBV20-1; clone_size: -; d_call: -; cdr3_nt: TGCAGTGCTAGGGGGACCGGGGAGCTGTTTTTT; cdr3_aa: CSARGTGELFF
j_call: TRBJ2-1; v_call: TRBV10-1; clone_size: -; d_call: TRBD2; cdr3_nt: TGCGCCAGCAGTGAGTCAACTAGCGGGAGGAAATACAATGAGCAGTTCTTC; cdr3_aa: CASSESTSGRKYNEQFF
j_call: TRBJ2-7; v_call: TRBV30; clone_size: once; d_call: -; cdr3_nt: TGTGCCTGGAGCGGTCTCTCCTACGAGCAGTACTTC; cdr3_aa: CAWSGLSYEQYF
j_call: TRBJ1-1; v_call: TRBV7-9; clone_size: -; d_call: -; cdr3_nt: TGTGCCACCCCGGCTCCAGGGAAGAACACTGAAGCTTTCTTT; cdr3_aa: CATPAPGKNTEAFF
j_call: TRBJ1-2; v_call: TRBV5-4; clone_size: -; d_call: -; cdr3_nt: TGTGCCAGCAGCTTGGCTGGGGGCTATGACTATGGCTACACCTTC; cdr3_aa: CASSLAGGYDYGYTF